What follows is one T cell receptor beta chain and its context. TCRdb re-analysed the 5' RACE reads in MiXCR, keeping a single row per CDR3 protein. The table shows some 560,000 distinct CDR3 sequences, with about a sixth occurring only once. The data derive from a study of T cells after yellow fever vaccination. Trimming removed 1 base from V and 5 bases from J, with 10 bases in between. Germline V lookup: CDR1 SGHTA, CDR2 FQGNSA. The CDR3 spans 14 residues. The chain employs TRBV7-2 and TRBJ2-3; D uncertain. The TCR originated in a man aged 18 to 29 who received the YFV17D yellow fever vaccine. The sample consisted of PBMCs, taken 5 to 6 days after the first yellow fever vaccination. Written as DNA, the CDR3 is TGTGCCAGCAGCTTAGTTAGTTGGCAAGATACGCAGTATTTT. Amino acid sequence: CASSLVSWQDTQYF.